These 12 T cell receptor beta chains came from one sample sequenced in a study of identical twins. TCRdb re-called the 5' RACE reads with MiXCR, one entry per CDR3 protein. Of 650,000 to 750,000 distinct CDR3 sequences in the sample, less than 25% were seen once. The data also belong to a second study, concerning T cells expressing NK-cell markers.

The material sequenced was PBMCs. These receptor sequences come from a woman in her late teens or twenties in good health.

The rearrangement joins TRBV11-2 to TRBJ2-1; D unclear. Germline V gives CDR1 SGHAT, CDR2 FQNNGV. The CDR3 runs 13 residues. V shed 4 bases and J shed 6 bases, with 10 bases lying between them. The CDR3 region has the DNA TGTGCCAGCAGCTCGACCACAACCAATGAGCAGTTCTTC. Translation gives CASSSTTTNEQFF.

This rearrangement joins TRBV6-1 to TRBJ2-7; TRBD2 might be the D (5 bases). Per germline, CDR1 MNHNS and CDR2 SASEGT. The CDR3 sequence is 14 residues long. Trimming pared 5 bases from V and 1 base from J, leaving 12 bases between. The CDR3 loop reads CASSPDGISYEQYF. In nucleotides, the CDR3 is TGTGCCAGCAGTCCAGACGGGATTTCCTACGAGCAGTACTTC.

This clonotype was observed many times. A read error may produce the germline difference seen at one junction end. The rearrangement joins TRBV12-3 or TRBV12-4 to TRBJ2-4; no clear D. The CDR3 has 13 residues. The CDR3 is CASSLGAKNIQYF. In DNA, the CDR3 is TGCGCCAGCAGCTTGGGGGCCAAAAACATTCAGTACTTC.

This clonotype was seen a handful of times. This sequence joins TRBV10-1 and TRBJ2-1; D remains unclear. V was cut by 4 bases and J by 6 bases, with 7 bases left in between. Germline V gene sequence: CDR1 WNHNN, CDR2 SYGVQD (reference sequence). The CDR3 extends over 12 amino acids. This CDR3 is CASSGDTNEQFF. CDR3 coding DNA: TGCGCCAGCAGTGGTGACACCAATGAGCAGTTCTTC.

About this clonotype: It is likely a read error, because the conserved phenylalanine at the end of the CDR3 is missing. This chain joins TRBV5-6 and TRBJ2-7; the match to TRBD1 covers 9 bases. From germline, CDR1 is SGHDT and CDR2 YYEEEE. The CDR3 sequence is 14 residues long. V trimming: 3 bases; J trimming: 3 bases; junction bases outside the gene matches: 4. As DNA, the CDR3 is TGTGCCAGCAGCTCCGGGACAGGGCGCTACGAGCAGTACCTC. As protein: CASSSGTGRYEQYL.

The sample holds many counts of this clonotype. The chain is built from TRBV29-1 and TRBJ2-6; 7 bases line up with TRBD2. CDR1 is SQVTM, CDR2 ANQGSEA, per germline. Germline trimming cut 6 bases from V and 3 bases from J; bases unmatched to any gene: 5. CDR3 length: 14 residues. The CDR3 is CSVVPGGGANVLTF. The CDR3 region has the DNA TGCAGCGTAGTACCGGGGGGTGGGGCCAACGTCCTGACTTTC.

The chain carries TRBV11-2 and TRBJ2-3; the D gene is possibly TRBD1 (6 bases). The V end was cut by 3 bases, the J end by 4 bases, with 14 bases between. Germline lookup yields CDR1 SGHAT and CDR2 FQNNGV. The CDR3 runs 15 residues. CDR3 sequence reads: CASSLSRGTADTQYF. In DNA form, the CDR3 reads TGTGCCAGCAGCTTGAGCAGGGGAACCGCAGATACGCAGTATTTT.

The chain couples TRBV5-1 to TRBJ2-5; D unclear. Trimming stripped 0 bases from V and 3 bases from J, with 9 bases between. Germline CDR1 and CDR2: SGHRS and YFSETQ. CDR3 size: 14 residues. CDR3 coding DNA: TGCGCCAGCAGCTTGGAGGGCCGAAAAGAGACCCAGTACTTC. Its protein is CASSLEGRKETQYF.

The CDR3, as DNA: TGTGCCAGCAGTTTGGGGGGGGCCCAGTACTTC. Residues: CASSLGGAQYF. The rearrangement uses TRBV12-3 or TRBV12-4 and TRBJ2-5; 7 positions match TRBD2. The J segment lost 9 bases and the V segment lost 3 bases, leaving 1 base of the junction unmatched. The CDR3 has 11 amino acids.

In this sample, this clonotype turned up many times. The CDR3 nucleotides read TGTGCCAGCAGTCCCGGGACTAGCGGGGGGGAGTTCTTC. This codes for CASSPGTSGGEFF. The J gene is TRBJ2-1, the V gene TRBV12-3 or TRBV12-4, with TRBD2 identical over 16 bases. V dropped 5 bases and J dropped 14; count of bases not matched to a gene: 3. The CDR3 has 13 amino acids.

V is TRBV6-2 or TRBV6-3 and J is TRBJ1-1; TRBD1 might be the D (5 bases). The ends were cut back, 1 base at V and 3 bases at J, with 21 bases in the middle. Germline-derived CDR1 and CDR2 are MNHEY and SVGEGT. This CDR3 spans 18 amino acids. The CDR3 here is CASSYWPLGRGSDTEAFF. DNA for the CDR3: TGTGCCAGCAGTTACTGGCCTTTGGGACGCGGCTCGGACACTGAAGCTTTCTTT.

The chain's CDR3 is CASSPPTSGSYNEQFF. Here the CDR3 DNA reads TGTGCCAGCAGCCCACCGACTAGCGGGAGCTACAATGAGCAGTTCTTC. This sequence joins TRBV7-9 and TRBJ2-1; 12 bases align to TRBD2. CDR3 size: 16 residues. Losses at the gene ends were 5 bases for V and 3 bases for J; bases not matched to a gene: 5. The germline CDR1 and CDR2 sequences are SEHNR and FQNEAQ (reference sequence).